This T cell receptor (beta chain) emerged from a study of T-cell reconstitution after alpha-beta-depleted transplantation in children. Library preparation (for TCRbeta) was performed with unique molecular identifiers. In TCRdb, the PCR reads were re-called with MiXCR into one record per CDR3 protein. Of roughly 220,000 distinct CDR3 sequences detected, about 9.6% appear once; the ten largest clones hold around 5%. The CDR3 is made up of 16 amino acids. Germline CDR1 and CDR2: MDHEN and SYDVKM. V lost 6 bases and J 0 bases, leaving 15 bases between the germline ends. This clonotype came up many times. This chain links TRBV28 with TRBJ1-5, with no clear D. This TCR was sampled from a human donor who donated a stem cell graft to a child with SCID. The sequenced sample was PBMCs from the stem cell graft donor, obtained from the stem cell graft. CDR3 DNA: TGTGCCAGCAGGTCCGGGAGGGAGGGTAGCAATCAGCCCCAGCATTTT. Protein product: CASRSGREGSNQPQHF.